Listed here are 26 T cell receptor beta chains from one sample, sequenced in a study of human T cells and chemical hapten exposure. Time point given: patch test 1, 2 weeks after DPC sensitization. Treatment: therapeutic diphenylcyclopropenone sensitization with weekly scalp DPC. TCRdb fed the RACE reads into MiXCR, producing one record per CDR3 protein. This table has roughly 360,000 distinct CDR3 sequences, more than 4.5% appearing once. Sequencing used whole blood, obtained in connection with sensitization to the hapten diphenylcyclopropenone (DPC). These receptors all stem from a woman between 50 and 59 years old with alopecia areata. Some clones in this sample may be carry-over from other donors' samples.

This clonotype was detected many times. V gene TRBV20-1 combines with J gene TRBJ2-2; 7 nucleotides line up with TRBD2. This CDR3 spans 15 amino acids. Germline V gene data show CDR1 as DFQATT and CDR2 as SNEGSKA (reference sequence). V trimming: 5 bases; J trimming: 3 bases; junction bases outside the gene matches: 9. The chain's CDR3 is CSALPGLTYTGELFF. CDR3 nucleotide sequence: TGCAGTGCTTTGCCGGGACTAACTTACACCGGGGAGCTGTTTTTT.

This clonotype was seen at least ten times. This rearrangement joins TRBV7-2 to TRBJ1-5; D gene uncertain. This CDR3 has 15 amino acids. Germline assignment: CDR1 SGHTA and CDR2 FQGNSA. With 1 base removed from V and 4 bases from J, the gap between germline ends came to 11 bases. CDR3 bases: TGTGCCAGCAGCTTAGGAAACTCGGGTAATCAGCCCCAGCATTTT. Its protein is CASSLGNSGNQPQHF. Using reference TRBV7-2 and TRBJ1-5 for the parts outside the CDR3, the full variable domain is GAGVSQSPSNKVTEKGKDVELRCDPISGHTALYWYRQSLGQGLEFLIYFQGNSAPDKSGLPSDRFSAERTGGSVSTLTIQRTQQEDSAVYLCASSLGNSGNQPQHFGDGTRLSIL.

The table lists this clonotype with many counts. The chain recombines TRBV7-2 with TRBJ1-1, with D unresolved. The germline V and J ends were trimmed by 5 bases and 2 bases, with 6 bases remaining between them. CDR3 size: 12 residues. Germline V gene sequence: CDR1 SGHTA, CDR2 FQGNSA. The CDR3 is CASSPVNTEAFF. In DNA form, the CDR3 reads TGTGCCAGCAGCCCCGTTAACACTGAAGCTTTCTTT.

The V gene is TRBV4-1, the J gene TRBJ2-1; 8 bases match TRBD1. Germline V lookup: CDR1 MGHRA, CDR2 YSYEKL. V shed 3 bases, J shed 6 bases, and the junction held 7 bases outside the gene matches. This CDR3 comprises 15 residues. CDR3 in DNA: TGCGCCAGCAGCCACCACGGACAGGGATTCAATGAGCAGTTCTTC. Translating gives CASSHHGQGFNEQFF.

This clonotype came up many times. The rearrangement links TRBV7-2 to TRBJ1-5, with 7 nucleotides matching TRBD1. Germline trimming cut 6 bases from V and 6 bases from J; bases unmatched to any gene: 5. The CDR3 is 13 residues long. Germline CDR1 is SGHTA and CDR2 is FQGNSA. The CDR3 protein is CASSNQGGQPQHF. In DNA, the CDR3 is TGTGCCAGCAGTAACCAGGGGGGTCAGCCCCAGCATTTT.

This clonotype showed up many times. DNA for the CDR3: TGCAGCGTCCCGACAGGAGCAGGTTACGAGCAGTACTTC. Amino acid sequence: CSVPTGAGYEQYF. The chain is built from TRBV29-1 and TRBJ2-7; D possibly corresponds to TRBD1 (6 bases). Germline CDR1 and CDR2: SQVTM and ANQGSEA. There are 13 residues in the CDR3. V was clipped by 6 bases and J by 4 bases, with 16 bases between them.

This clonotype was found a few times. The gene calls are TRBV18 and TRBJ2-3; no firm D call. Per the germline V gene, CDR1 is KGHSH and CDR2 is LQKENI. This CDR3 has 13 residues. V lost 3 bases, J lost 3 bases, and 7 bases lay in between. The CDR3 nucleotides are TGTGCCAGCTCACCTGTTAGGACAGATACGCAGTATTTT. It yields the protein CASSPVRTDTQYF.

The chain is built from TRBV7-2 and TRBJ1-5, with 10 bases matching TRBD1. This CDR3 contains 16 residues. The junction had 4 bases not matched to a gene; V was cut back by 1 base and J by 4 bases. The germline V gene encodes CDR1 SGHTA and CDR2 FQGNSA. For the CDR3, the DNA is TGTGCCAGCAGCTTAGTATCGGGACAGGGGAATCAGCCCCAGCATTTT. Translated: CASSLVSGQGNQPQHF.

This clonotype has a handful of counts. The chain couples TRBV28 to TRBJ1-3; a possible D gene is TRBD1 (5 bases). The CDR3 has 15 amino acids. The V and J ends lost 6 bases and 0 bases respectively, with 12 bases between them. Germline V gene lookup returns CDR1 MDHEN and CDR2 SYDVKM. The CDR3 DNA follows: TGTGCCAGCAGCAAGACAGACTACTCTGGAAACACCATATATTTT. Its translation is CASSKTDYSGNTIYF.

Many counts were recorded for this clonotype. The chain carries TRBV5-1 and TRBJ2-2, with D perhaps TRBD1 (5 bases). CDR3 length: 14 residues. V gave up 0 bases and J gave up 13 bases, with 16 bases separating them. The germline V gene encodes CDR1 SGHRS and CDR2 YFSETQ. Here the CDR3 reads CASSLEPQGVVLFF. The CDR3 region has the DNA TGCGCCAGCAGCTTGGAACCCCAAGGGGTAGTGCTGTTTTTT.

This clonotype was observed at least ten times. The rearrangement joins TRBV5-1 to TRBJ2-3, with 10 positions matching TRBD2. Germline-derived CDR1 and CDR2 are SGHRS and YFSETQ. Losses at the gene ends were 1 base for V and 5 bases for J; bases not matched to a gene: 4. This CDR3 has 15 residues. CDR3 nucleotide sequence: TGCGCCAGCAGCTTGATACTAGCGGGAAAAGATACGCAGTATTTT. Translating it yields CASSLILAGKDTQYF. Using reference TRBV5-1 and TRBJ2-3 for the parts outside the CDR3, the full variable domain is KAGVTQTPRYLIKTRGQQVTLSCSPISGHRSVSWYQQTPGQGLQFLFEYFSETQRNKGNFPGRFSGRQFSNSRSEMNVSTLELGDSALYLCASSLILAGKDTQYFGPGTRLTVL.

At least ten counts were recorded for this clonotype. For the CDR3, the DNA is TGTGCCACCAGCGCCCGGGCAGGGAGATTGCGTGGCTACACCTTC. This translates into CATSARAGRLRGYTF. The chain recombines TRBV15 with TRBJ1-2, with TRBD1 as a possible D gene (5 bases). The V gene's germline CDR1 is LNHNV and CDR2 YYDKDF (reference sequence). This CDR3 is built from 15 residues. With 5 bases removed from V and 7 bases from J, the gap between germline ends came to 20 bases.

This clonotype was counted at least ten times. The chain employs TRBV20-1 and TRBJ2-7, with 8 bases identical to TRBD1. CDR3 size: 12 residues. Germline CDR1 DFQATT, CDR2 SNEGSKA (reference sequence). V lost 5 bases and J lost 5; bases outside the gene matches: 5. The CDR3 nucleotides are TGCAGTGCTGTTCGGACAGGGAACGAGCAGTACTTC. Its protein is CSAVRTGNEQYF.

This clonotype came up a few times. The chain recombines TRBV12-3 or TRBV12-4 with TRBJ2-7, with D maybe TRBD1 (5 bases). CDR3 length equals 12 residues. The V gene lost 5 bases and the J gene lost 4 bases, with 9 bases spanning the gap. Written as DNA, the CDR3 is TGTGCCAGCAGTCCGACAGCGTACGAGCAGTACTTC. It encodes CASSPTAYEQYF.

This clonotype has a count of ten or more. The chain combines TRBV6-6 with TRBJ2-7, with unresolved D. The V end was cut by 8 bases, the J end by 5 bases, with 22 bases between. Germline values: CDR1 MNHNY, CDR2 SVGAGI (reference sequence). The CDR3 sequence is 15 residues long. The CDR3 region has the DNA TGTGCCAGCTTCCCGCTGGCGACTTCCCCTGACGAGCAGTACTTC. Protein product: CASFPLATSPDEQYF.

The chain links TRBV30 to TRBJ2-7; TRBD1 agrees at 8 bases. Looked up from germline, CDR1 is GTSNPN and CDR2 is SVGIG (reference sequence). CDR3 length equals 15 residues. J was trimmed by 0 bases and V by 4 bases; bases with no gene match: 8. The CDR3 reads CAWTGGYRSSYEQYF. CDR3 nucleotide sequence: TGTGCCTGGACAGGGGGCTATAGGAGCTCCTACGAGCAGTACTTC.

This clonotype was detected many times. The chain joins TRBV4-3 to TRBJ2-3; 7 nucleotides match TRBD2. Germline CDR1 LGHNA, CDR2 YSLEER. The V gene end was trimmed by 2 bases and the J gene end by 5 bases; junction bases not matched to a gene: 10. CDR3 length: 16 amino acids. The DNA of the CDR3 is TGCGCCAGCAGCCAATCCCCCACTAGCGCCGGAGATACGCAGTATTTT. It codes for CASSQSPTSAGDTQYF.

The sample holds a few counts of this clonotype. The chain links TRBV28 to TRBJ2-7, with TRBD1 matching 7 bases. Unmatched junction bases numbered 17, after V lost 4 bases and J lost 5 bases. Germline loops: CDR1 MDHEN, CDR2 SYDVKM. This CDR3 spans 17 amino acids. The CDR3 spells CASSSHPRDSRHDEQYF. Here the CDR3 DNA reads TGTGCCAGCAGTTCGCACCCCCGGGACAGTCGTCACGACGAGCAGTACTTC.

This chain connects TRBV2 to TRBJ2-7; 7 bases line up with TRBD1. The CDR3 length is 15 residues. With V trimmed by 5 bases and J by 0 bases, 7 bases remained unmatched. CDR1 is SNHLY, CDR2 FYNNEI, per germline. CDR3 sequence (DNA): TGTGCCAGCAGTCCTACGACAGGGCACTCCTACGAGCAGTACTTC. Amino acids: CASSPTTGHSYEQYF.

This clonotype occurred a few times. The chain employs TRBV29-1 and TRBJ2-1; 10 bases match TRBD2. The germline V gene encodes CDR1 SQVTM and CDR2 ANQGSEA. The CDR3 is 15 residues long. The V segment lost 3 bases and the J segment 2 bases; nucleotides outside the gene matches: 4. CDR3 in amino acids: CSVEVLAGAYNEQFF. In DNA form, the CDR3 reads TGCAGCGTTGAGGTCCTAGCGGGGGCCTACAATGAGCAGTTCTTC.

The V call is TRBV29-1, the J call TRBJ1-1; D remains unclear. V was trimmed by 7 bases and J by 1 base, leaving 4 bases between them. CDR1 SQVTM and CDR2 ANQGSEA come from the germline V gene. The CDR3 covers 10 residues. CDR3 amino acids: CSGTNTEAFF. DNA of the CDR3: TGCAGCGGAACGAACACTGAAGCTTTCTTT.

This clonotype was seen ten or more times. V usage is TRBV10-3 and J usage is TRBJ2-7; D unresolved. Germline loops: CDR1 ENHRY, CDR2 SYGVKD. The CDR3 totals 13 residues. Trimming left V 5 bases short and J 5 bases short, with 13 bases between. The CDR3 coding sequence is TGTGCCATCAGTCCAATAACAACCCACGAGCAGTACTTC. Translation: CAISPITTHEQYF.

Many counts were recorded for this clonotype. CDR3 nucleotide sequence: TGTGCCAGCAGCCAAGATCAGAATCAGCCCCAGCATTTT. This gives the protein CASSQDQNQPQHF. The chain uses TRBV4-2 and TRBJ1-5; D not resolved. Germline values: CDR1 LGHNA, CDR2 YNFKEQ. The germline V and J ends were trimmed by 0 bases and 4 bases, with 4 bases remaining between them. This CDR3 has 13 residues.

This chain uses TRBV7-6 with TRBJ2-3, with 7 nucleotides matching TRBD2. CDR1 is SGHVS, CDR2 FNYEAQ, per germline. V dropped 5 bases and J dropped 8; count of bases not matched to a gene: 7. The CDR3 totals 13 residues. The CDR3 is CASSPGRDGTQYF. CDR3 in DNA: TGTGCCAGCAGCCCGGGGAGGGATGGTACGCAGTATTTT.

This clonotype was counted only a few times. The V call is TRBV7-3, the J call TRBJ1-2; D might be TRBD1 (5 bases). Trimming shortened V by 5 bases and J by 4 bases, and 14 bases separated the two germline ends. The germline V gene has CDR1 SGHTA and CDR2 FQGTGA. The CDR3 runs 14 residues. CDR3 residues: CASSPGKGVYGYTF. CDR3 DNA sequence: TGTGCCAGCAGCCCCGGAAAAGGGGTCTATGGCTACACCTTC.

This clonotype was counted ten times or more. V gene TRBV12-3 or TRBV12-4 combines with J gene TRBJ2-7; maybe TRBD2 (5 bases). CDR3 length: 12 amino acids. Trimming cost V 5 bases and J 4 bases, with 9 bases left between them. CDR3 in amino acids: CASSAGLYEQYF. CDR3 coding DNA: TGTGCCAGCAGTGCCGGACTGTACGAGCAGTACTTC.